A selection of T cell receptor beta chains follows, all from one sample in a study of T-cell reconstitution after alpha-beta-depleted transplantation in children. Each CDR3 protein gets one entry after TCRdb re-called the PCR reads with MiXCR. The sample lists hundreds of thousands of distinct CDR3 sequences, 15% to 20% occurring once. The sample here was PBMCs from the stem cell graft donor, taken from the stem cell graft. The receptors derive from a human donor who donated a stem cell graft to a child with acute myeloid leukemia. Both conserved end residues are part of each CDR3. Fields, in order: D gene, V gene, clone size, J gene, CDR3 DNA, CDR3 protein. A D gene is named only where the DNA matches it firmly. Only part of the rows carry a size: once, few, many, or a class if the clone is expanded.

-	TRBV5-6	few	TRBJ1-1	TGTGCCAGCAGCTTGGCTAGCGGGCGGAACACTGAAGCTTTCTTT	CASSLASGRNTEAFF
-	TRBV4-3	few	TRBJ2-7	TGCGCCAGCAGCCAAGAGCTGGTAGATGACTTC	CASSQELVDDF
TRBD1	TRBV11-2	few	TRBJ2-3	TGTGCCAGCAGCTCCCGGGACAGGGGGCATGAAGATACGCAGTATTTT	CASSSRDRGHEDTQYF
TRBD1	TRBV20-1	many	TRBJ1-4	TGCAGTGCTTCCGGGACAGGGGGTGAAAAACTGTTTTTT	CSASGTGGEKLFF
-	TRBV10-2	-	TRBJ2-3	TGCGCCAGCAGTGAGACCAGAACCGTAGGCACAGATACGCAGTATTTT	CASSETRTVGTDTQYF
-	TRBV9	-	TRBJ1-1	TGTGCCAGCAGCGTAGTAAGCGGGGCGGGTGAAGCTTTCTTT	CASSVVSGAGEAFF
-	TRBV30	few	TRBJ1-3	TGTGCCTGGAGTCGGAGAGCCTCTGGAAACACCATATATTTT	CAWSRRASGNTIYF
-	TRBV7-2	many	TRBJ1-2	TGTGCCAGCAGCTTAGCGGAGGGGAAGTCTGGCTACACCTTC	CASSLAEGKSGYTF
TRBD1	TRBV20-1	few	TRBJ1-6	TGCAGTGCTATATCGGGACAGGGGGGGGAGTCACCCCTCCACTTT	CSAISGQGGESPLHF
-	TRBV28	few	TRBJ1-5	TGTGCCAGCAGTTTACATGGTGGCGCGAATCAGCCCCAGCATTTT	CASSLHGGANQPQHF